The clone carrying this T cell receptor (beta chain) was recorded at least ten times. Its antigen is not known. Clinical symptoms, serum thyroxine and TRAb, thyroid ultrasound and orbital computed tomography were used for the diagnoses. PBMCs stemmed from 10 ml fresh peripheral blood. Germline values: CDR1 MNHNS, CDR2 SASEGT. This CDR3 has 14 residues. The V end was cut by 5 bases, the J end by 8 bases, with 16 bases between. These data come from a study of T cells in Graves' hyperthyroidism and ophthalmopathy. Whole-study findings and limits: Blood held most thyroid clonotypes expanded above 0.001 frequency.

RNA transcripts served as the template for amplifying TCR beta CDR3 regions. The HTBI primer set was used in a first-round RT-PCR of the TCR CDR3. MiXCR was run by TCRdb on the multiplex PCR reads, yielding one entry per CDR3 protein. The data contain around 340,000 distinct CDR3 sequences, roughly 18% of them singletons. The J gene is TRBJ2-1, the V gene TRBV6-1; D might be TRBD1 (8 bases). The specimen was blood. This TCR derives from a woman aged 45-65 years with Graves' hyperthyroidism. In DNA form, the CDR3 reads TGTGCCAGCAGTTCCGGACAGGGAGGGTATGAGCAGTTCTTC. It encodes CASSSGQGGYEQFF.